This T cell receptor beta chain was obtained from a study of cytomegalovirus exposure and HLA in healthy donors. This PCR relied on a set of 60 Vbeta primers and 13 Jbeta primers. Generated by immunoSEQ multiplex PCR, the TCRdb table keeps only in-frame clones and is missing some. The sample data list about 90,000 clones. Turning to this clone: As yet, its antigen is unknown.

CDR1 and CDR2 (germline): MNHEY, SMNVEV (reference sequence). This CDR3 region has 12 residues. Deletions cut 2 bases from V and 7 bases from J, with 8 bases between. Study-wide findings and caveats: Reports credit the classifier with highly specific, highly sensitive diagnosis of cytomegalovirus status. Some TCR beta chains (about 170 of them) were listed as cytomegalovirus-associated.

Sequences were obtained from PBMCs. This TCR derives from a woman in her twenties or thirties in good health and CMV-seronegative. J is TRBJ1-1 and V is TRBV27; D gene unclear. DNA of the CDR3: TGTGCCAGCAGTTTAGGCGGAAGTGAAGCTTTCTTT. Translated, it gives CASSLGGSEAFF.